The clone carrying this T cell receptor beta chain has only one observation. V lost 0 bases, J lost 7 bases, and 14 bases lay in between. The germline V gene has CDR1 SGHDT and CDR2 YYEEEE. The CDR3 loop spans 14 amino acids. These data belong to a study of blood T cell repertoires in COVID-19. Per the authors' pipeline: Reference gene primer amplification gave nucleated cell count estimates. The table came from immunoSEQ multiplex PCR; TCRdb's copy has only in-frame clones and leaves some out. Clonal size and the V and J genes are those of that table, whereas D and trimming came from the DNA. The table has approximately 150,000 clones, 84% seen once; the top ten hold 8.5% to 9%.

This clonotype originated in a man aged 30-40 years with COVID-19, enrolled during active disease. Specimen: peripheral blood. V and J are TRBV5-6 and TRBJ2-7; no definite D call. CDR3 coding DNA: TGTGCCAGCAGCTTGGTGTCCGGGTTTCGGGAGCAGTACTTC. It translates to CASSLVSGFREQYF.